The entry below gives a single T cell receptor beta chain sequence along with its context. Germline trimming cut 0 bases from V and 6 bases from J; bases unmatched to any gene: 2. The CDR3 sequence is 14 residues long. Germline V gene sequence: CDR1 MGHRA, CDR2 YSYEKL. Clones were read by immunoSEQ multiplex PCR, and TCRdb kept only the in-frame ones, dropping some. The top ten hold more than 30% of the sample, which has tens of thousands of clones, approximately 84% seen once. These data are taken from a study of OX40 agonist ivuxolimab in advanced cancers. About the study: In this cohort, patients received ivuxolimab, an agonistic anti-OX40 (CD134) antibody. Intravenous ivuxolimab was administered to patients every 2 weeks at 0.01 to 10 mg/kg.

The chain combines TRBV4-1 with TRBJ2-3; TRBD2 matches 8 bases. The origin of this receptor is an adult with an advanced solid tumor such as melanoma, head and neck, liver or kidney cancer. The sequencing used CD4+ or CD8+ T cells sorted from blood, collected in a trial of the OX40 agonist ivuxolimab. The chain's CDR3 is CASSQDRLADTQYF. The CDR3, as DNA: TGCGCCAGCAGCCAAGACCGACTAGCGGATACGCAGTATTTT.